These T cell receptor beta chains were read from a single sample in a study of shared T cell receptors in the human thymus. TCRdb's table, derived via immunoSEQ multiplex PCR, lists solely in-frame clones and lacks some. This table has roughly 550,000 clones, around three quarters appearing once. These data also featured in a second study, about human thymus T cells.

The sequenced sample was thymocytes. These receptor sequences come from a boy under two years old with a congenital heart defect. Both conserved end residues are part of each CDR3. A D gene is named only where the DNA matches it firmly.

TRBJ2-5,TRBV7-9,TRBD2,TGTGCCAGCAGCTTAGTTTTTAGCGGGAGGGCGGTGGAAGAGACCCAGTACTTC,CASSLVFSGRAVEETQYF
TRBJ1-1,TRBV28,TRBD1,TGTGCCAGCGCGACCCACAGGGGAAGGTTTACCGGGAACACTGAAGCTTTCTTT,CASATHRGRFTGNTEAFF
TRBJ2-7,TRBV6-6,TRBD1,TGTGCCAGCAGTTACTCGGGGGGACAGGGGACCTACGAGCAGTACTTC,CASSYSGGQGTYEQYF
TRBJ2-7,TRBV27,TRBD1,TGTGCCAGCAGCGAGACAGGGGGCCACGAGCAGTACTTC,CASSETGGHEQYF
TRBJ2-6,TRBV10-3,TRBD1,TGTGCCATCCGGGACAGGGTTTCCGGGGCCAACGTCCTGACTTTC,CAIRDRVSGANVLTF
TRBJ2-7,TRBV7-8,TRBD2,TGTGCCAGCAGCTTAGTTTGGAGCGGGGGCCCCTACGAGCAGTACTTC,CASSLVWSGGPYEQYF
TRBJ2-5,TRBV6-6,.,TGTGCCAGCAGTCCACAAGAGACCCAGTACTTC,CASSPQETQYF
TRBJ2-3,TRBV28,.,TGTGCCATCAACCCTGGCTCGACAGATACGCAGTATTTT,CAINPGSTDTQYF
TRBJ2-3,TRBV25-1,TRBD2,TGTGCCAGCAGTGACCCCGGACTAGCGGGCCCAAGCACAGATACGCAGTATTTT,CASSDPGLAGPSTDTQYF
TRBJ2-1,TRBV6-5,TRBD2,TGTGCCAGCAGTTCCTGTAGCGGGAGCGGCAATGAGCAGTTCTTC,CASSSCSGSGNEQFF
TRBJ2-7,TRBV7-2,.,TGTGCCAGCAGCTTAAGGGTCCGAGGGGACTGGAGCTCCTACGAGCAGTACTTC,CASSLRVRGDWSSYEQYF